The 26 T cell receptor beta chains reported below all come from one sample, sequenced in a study of blood T cell repertoires in COVID-19. TCRdb keeps only in-frame clones here, not all; method: immunoSEQ multiplex PCR. The sample lists about 270,000 clones; 86% were seen once. Sequenced sample: PBMCs or T cells enriched from blood (not recorded which). Receptor source: a woman under 30 who had recovered from COVID-19.

The gene calls are TRBV5-1 and TRBJ1-3; D is undetermined. The CDR3 length is 15 residues. The ends were cut back, 0 bases at V and 2 bases at J, with 9 bases in the middle. Germline lookup yields CDR1 SGHRS and CDR2 YFSETQ. The CDR3 DNA sequence: TGCGCCAGCAGCTTGGGGTCGGGGACTGGAAACACCATATATTTT. Encoded protein: CASSLGSGTGNTIYF. The whole variable domain, remainder taken from reference TRBV5-1 and TRBJ1-3, is KAGVTQTPRYLIKTRGQQVTLSCSPISGHRSVSWYQQTPGQGLQFLFEYFSETQRNKGNFPGRFSGRQFSNSRSEMNVSTLELGDSALYLCASSLGSGTGNTIYFGEGSWLTVV.

This rearrangement joins TRBV19 to TRBJ2-7; TRBD2 matches 8 bases. V trimming: 6 bases; J trimming: 1 base; junction bases outside the gene matches: 8. The CDR3 consists of 15 residues. CDR1 and CDR2 from the germline V gene are LNHDA and SQIVND (reference sequence). CDR3 DNA: TGTGCCAGTAGCCCAGGACTAGCCCTTTCCTACGAGCAGTACTTC. Protein sequence: CASSPGLALSYEQYF.

The rearrangement joins TRBV6-5 to TRBJ1-5; TRBD1 might be the D (6 bases). The V and J ends lost 5 bases and 3 bases respectively, with 14 bases between them. This CDR3 comprises 15 residues. Germline V gives CDR1 MNHEY, CDR2 SVGAGI. CDR3 bases: TGTGCCAGCAGTACCCGCCAGGGACACAATCAGCCCCAGCATTTT. Its protein is CASSTRQGHNQPQHF.

This chain uses TRBV7-2 with TRBJ1-5; the match to TRBD1 covers 9 bases. The V gene end was trimmed by 4 bases and the J gene end by 7 bases; junction bases not matched to a gene: 11. The germline V gene has CDR1 SGHTA and CDR2 FQGNSA. The CDR3 length is 16 residues. The CDR3 region is CASSSQRTGAGQPQHF. As DNA, the CDR3 is TGTGCCAGCAGCTCCCAAAGGACAGGGGCTGGACAGCCCCAGCATTTT.

The rearrangement links TRBV2 to TRBJ2-2, with 14 bases aligning to TRBD2. With V trimmed by 5 bases and J by 4 bases, 6 bases remained unmatched. The CDR3 is 17 residues long. Germline V CDR1 and CDR2: SNHLY, FYNNEI. Here the CDR3 DNA reads TGTGCCAGCAGTCGACTAGCGGGAGGGTCGGGCACCGGGGAGCTGTTTTTT. Its translation: CASSRLAGGSGTGELFF. The variable domain in full, completed from reference TRBV2 and TRBJ2-2, reads EPEVTQTPSHQVTQMGQEVILRCVPISNHLYFYWYRQILGQKVEFLVSFYNNEISEKSEIFDDQFSVERPDGSNFTLKIRSTKLEDSAMYFCASSRLAGGSGTGELFFGEGSRLTVL.

This clone occurred a few times. The V and J genes are TRBV27 and TRBJ2-5, with 16 nucleotides matching TRBD2. Losses at the gene ends were 5 bases for V and 0 bases for J; bases not matched to a gene: 6. The CDR3 runs to 18 residues. CDR1 is MNHEY and CDR2 is SMNVEV in the germline V gene (reference sequence). CDR3 region: CASSGGTSGREYQETQYF. CDR3 bases: TGTGCCAGCAGTGGGGGGACTAGCGGGAGGGAGTACCAAGAGACCCAGTACTTC.

The rearrangement uses TRBV7-2 and TRBJ1-1, with D possibly being TRBD1 (6 bases). From germline, CDR1 is SGHTA and CDR2 FQGNSA. The CDR3 loop spans 14 amino acids. The V and J ends lost 1 base and 7 bases respectively, with 13 bases between them. This CDR3 is CASSLGGHRIEAFF. In DNA, the CDR3 is TGTGCCAGCAGCTTAGGGGGACACAGGATTGAAGCTTTCTTT.

V usage is TRBV20-1 and J usage is TRBJ2-1; D uncertain. Germline lookup yields CDR1 DFQATT and CDR2 SNEGSKA (reference sequence). The CDR3 consists of 11 residues. V was trimmed by 5 bases and J by 5 bases, leaving 7 bases between them. The CDR3 bases are TGCAGTGCTCTGCGGAACAATGAGCAGTTCTTC. Amino acid sequence: CSALRNNEQFF.

The chain carries TRBV2 and TRBJ1-5; D uncertain. The CDR3 has 14 residues. Germline lookup yields CDR1 SNHLY and CDR2 FYNNEI. The V end was cut by 3 bases, the J end by 4 bases, with 10 bases between. CDR3 residues: CASSDRNGNQPQHF. The DNA of the CDR3 is TGTGCCAGCAGTGACCGTAACGGGAATCAGCCCCAGCATTTT. The complete variable domain, with remaining parts taken from reference TRBV2 and TRBJ1-5, reads EPEVTQTPSHQVTQMGQEVILRCVPISNHLYFYWYRQILGQKVEFLVSFYNNEISEKSEIFDDQFSVERPDGSNFTLKIRSTKLEDSAMYFCASSDRNGNQPQHFGDGTRLSIL.

V is TRBV28 and J is TRBJ1-2; D remains ambiguous. CDR1 is MDHEN and CDR2 is SYDVKM in the germline V gene. The CDR3 sequence is 15 residues long. Trimming removed 4 bases from V and 1 base from J, with 13 bases in between. The CDR3 region has the DNA TGTGCCAGCAGTTACCCCGTGGGCAGTAACTATGGCTACACCTTC. This sequence encodes CASSYPVGSNYGYTF.

The chain uses TRBV7-9 and TRBJ1-1; TRBD1 is a possible D gene (6 bases). V lost 3 bases to trimming and J lost 6 bases, with 11 bases between them. The V gene's germline CDR1 is SEHNR and CDR2 FQNEAQ (reference sequence). The CDR3 covers 13 residues. The CDR3 DNA reads as TGTGCCAGCAGCTTTCGGGGGGCCGCTGAAGCTTTCTTT. This encodes CASSFRGAAEAFF.

The V and J genes are TRBV19 and TRBJ2-3; tentatively, D is TRBD2 (6 bases). V was trimmed by 2 bases and J by 1 base, leaving 10 bases between them. This CDR3 is built from 15 residues. Looked up from germline, CDR1 is LNHDA and CDR2 is SQIVND (reference sequence). This CDR3 reads CASSIPGGGTDTQYF. The CDR3 region has the DNA TGTGCCAGTAGTATACCAGGCGGGGGCACAGATACGCAGTATTTT.

The chain employs TRBV12-3 or TRBV12-4 and TRBJ2-1, with D tentatively TRBD1 (5 bases). The V gene lost 4 bases and the J gene lost 8 bases, with 12 bases spanning the gap. The CDR3 runs to 13 residues. The CDR3, as DNA: TGTGCCAGCAGTTGGGGCACGTGGGATGAGCAGTTCTTC. Protein sequence: CASSWGTWDEQFF.

This chain joins TRBV19 and TRBJ2-3; TRBD1 might be the D (6 bases). The V and J ends lost 4 bases and 5 bases respectively, with 19 bases between them. Germline CDR1 reads LNHDA; CDR2 reads SQIVND (reference sequence). This CDR3 contains 16 residues. This CDR3 is CASSTTGLMGRDTQYF. CDR3 sequence (DNA): TGTGCCAGTAGTACTACAGGGTTGATGGGGCGAGATACGCAGTATTTT.

The CDR3 loop reads CASSDGEQFF. The CDR3 region has the DNA TGTGCCAGCAGCGACGGGGAGCAGTTCTTC. This rearrangement joins TRBV25-1 to TRBJ2-1; D gene ambiguous. CDR1 is MGHDK, CDR2 SYGVNS, per germline. This CDR3 has 10 amino acids. The V and J ends lost 6 bases and 10 bases respectively, with 7 bases between them.

The CDR3 DNA reads as TGTGCCAGCAGCTTTACAGGGGATCCTCAGCCCCAGCATTTT. This sequence encodes CASSFTGDPQPQHF. This chain links TRBV7-9 with TRBJ1-5; 7 positions agree with TRBD1. V lost 3 bases and J lost 6; bases outside the gene matches: 5. The V gene's germline CDR1 is SEHNR and CDR2 FQNEAQ (reference sequence). This CDR3 spans 14 amino acids.

The J gene is TRBJ2-2, the V gene TRBV2; TRBD1 agrees at 9 bases. CDR3 length: 14 amino acids. The V gene's germline CDR1 is SNHLY and CDR2 FYNNEI. V shed 5 bases and J 3 bases; nucleotides not matched to a gene: 1. CDR3 DNA sequence: TGTGCCAGCAGTCGGACAGGGGACACCGGGGAGCTGTTTTTT. It translates to CASSRTGDTGELFF.

The DNA for the CDR3 is TGTGCCTGGAGACCCCCCCCCGGACACGCTAATGAAAAACTGTTTTTT. This gives the protein CAWRPPPGHANEKLFF. The genes are TRBV30 and TRBJ1-4; perhaps TRBD1 as D (5 bases). CDR1 is GTSNPN, CDR2 SVGIG, per germline (reference sequence). Trimming took 3 bases from V and 3 from J, leaving 17 bases between them. The CDR3 consists of 16 residues.

The chain combines TRBV30 with TRBJ2-5; D may be TRBD2 (6 bases). V lost 2 bases and J lost 4, with 14 bases in between. The length of the CDR3 is 14 residues. From germline, CDR1 is GTSNPN and CDR2 SVGIG (reference sequence). The CDR3 DNA is TGTGCCTGGAGTAGCAGAACAGCGGGAGAGACCCAGTACTTC. It translates to CAWSSRTAGETQYF.

V and J are TRBV29-1 and TRBJ2-5; the match to TRBD1 covers 7 bases. From germline, CDR1 is SQVTM and CDR2 ANQGSEA. V was pared by 7 bases and J by 4 bases, with 12 bases of the junction left unmatched. The CDR3 sequence is 14 residues long. The CDR3 DNA sequence: TGCAGCGCATTGACAGGGTGGGTTTCAGAGACCCAGTACTTC. This encodes CSALTGWVSETQYF.

The chain employs TRBV28 and TRBJ2-3, with D perhaps matching TRBD2 (7 bases). Trimming left V 1 base short and J 2 bases short, with 16 bases between. Per germline, CDR1 MDHEN and CDR2 SYDVKM. This CDR3 spans 17 amino acids. CDR3 region: CASSLFTGGRVTDTQYF. In DNA, the CDR3 is TGTGCCAGCAGTTTATTTACGGGGGGCAGGGTCACAGATACGCAGTATTTT. The variable domain in full, completed from reference TRBV28 and TRBJ2-3, reads DVKVTQSSRYLVKRTGEKVFLECVQDMDHENMFWYRQDPGLGLRLIYFSYDVKMKEKGDIPEGYSVSREKKERFSLILESASTNQTSMYLCASSLFTGGRVTDTQYFGPGTRLTVL.

The genes are TRBV28 and TRBJ2-3; 8 positions agree with TRBD1. The CDR3 sequence is 15 residues long. V shed 7 bases, J shed 2 bases, and the junction held 8 bases outside the gene matches. Germline CDR1 and CDR2: MDHEN and SYDVKM. CDR3 in DNA: TGTGCCAGCACGGGACAGGTTACCTCCACAGATACGCAGTATTTT. Translating gives CASTGQVTSTDTQYF. Drawing the rest from reference TRBV28 and TRBJ2-3, the complete variable domain is DVKVTQSSRYLVKRTGEKVFLECVQDMDHENMFWYRQDPGLGLRLIYFSYDVKMKEKGDIPEGYSVSREKKERFSLILESASTNQTSMYLCASTGQVTSTDTQYFGPGTRLTVL.

V gene TRBV10-3 combines with J gene TRBJ1-1, with 9 nucleotides matching TRBD1. In germline, CDR1 is ENHRY, CDR2 SYGVKD. This CDR3 contains 16 residues. V lost 5 bases to trimming and J lost 4 bases; unmatched junction nucleotides: 11. In DNA form, the CDR3 reads TGTGCCATCAGTACCCCATGGACAGGGGTCTTCACTGAAGCTTTCTTT. Amino acid sequence: CAISTPWTGVFTEAFF.

The chain employs TRBV28 and TRBJ2-7, with D possibly TRBD1 on 5 matching bases. The CDR3 extends over 14 amino acids. V gave up 3 bases and J gave up 4 bases, with 13 bases separating them. Germline V gene data show CDR1 as MDHEN and CDR2 as SYDVKM. CDR3 sequence: CASSFIGARYEQYF. CDR3 nucleotides: TGTGCCAGCAGTTTTATAGGGGCGCGTTACGAGCAGTACTTC.

This clone occurred a few times. J is TRBJ2-5 and V is TRBV11-3; 7 bases are a match to TRBD2. This CDR3 region has 14 residues. Germline V gene lookup returns CDR1 SGHNT and CDR2 YENEEA. J lost 3 bases, V lost 1 base, and 2 bases had no gene match. The DNA for the CDR3 is TGTGCCAGCAGCTTAGTCGCGGGGGAAGAGACCCAGTACTTC. It is translated as CASSLVAGEETQYF.

The chain uses TRBV9 and TRBJ2-7; a weak D match, TRBD2 (5 bases). Trimming removed 1 base at V and 5 bases at J, with 13 bases between. Germline V lookup: CDR1 SGDLS, CDR2 YYNGEE. CDR3 length: 14 residues. CDR3 sequence reads: CASSVRWESHEQYF. CDR3 DNA: TGTGCCAGCAGCGTAAGGTGGGAGTCCCACGAGCAGTACTTC. The full variable domain, with the rest looked up from reference TRBV9 and TRBJ2-7, is DSGVTQTPKHLITATGQRVTLRCSPRSGDLSVYWYQQSLDQGLQFLIQYYNGEERAKGNILERFSAQQFPDLHSELNLSSLELGDSALYFCASSVRWESHEQYFGPGTRLTVT.